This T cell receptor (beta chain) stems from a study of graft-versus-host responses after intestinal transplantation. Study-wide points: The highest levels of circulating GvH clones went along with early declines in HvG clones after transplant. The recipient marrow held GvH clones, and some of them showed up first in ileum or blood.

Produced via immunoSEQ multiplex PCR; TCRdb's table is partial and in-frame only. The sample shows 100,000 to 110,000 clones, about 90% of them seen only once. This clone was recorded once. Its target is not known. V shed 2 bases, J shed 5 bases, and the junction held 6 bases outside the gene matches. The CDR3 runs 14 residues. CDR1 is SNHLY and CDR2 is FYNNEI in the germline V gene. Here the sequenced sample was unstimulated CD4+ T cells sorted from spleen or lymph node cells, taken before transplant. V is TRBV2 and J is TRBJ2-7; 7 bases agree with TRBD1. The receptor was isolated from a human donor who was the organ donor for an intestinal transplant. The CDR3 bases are TGTGCCAGCAGTGAAAGACAGGGTATCAACGAGCAGTACTTC. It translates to CASSERQGINEQYF.